Each of the 20 T cell receptor beta chains below was sequenced from the same sample in a study of CD8 T cells in Susac syndrome. The RNA input was about 0.5 to 1 ug, and it was reverse transcribed with random hexamers. In TCRdb, the immunoSEQ multiplex PCR reads were re-called with MiXCR into one record per CDR3 protein. This table has 74,000 or so distinct CDR3 sequences, under 95% appearing once. The material sequenced was CD4+ T cells from PBMCs. The receptors were gathered from a human donor with Susac syndrome.

The V gene is TRBV29-1, the J gene TRBJ2-2; a possible D gene is TRBD1 (5 bases). This CDR3 is 14 amino acids long. Per germline, CDR1 SQVTM and CDR2 ANQGSEA. Trimming removed 6 bases from V and 2 bases from J, with 13 bases in between. The CDR3 DNA sequence: TGCAGCGTCCGTGACAGTTTCAACACCGGGGAGCTGTTTTTT. Its translation is CSVRDSFNTGELFF.

The chain couples TRBV6-1 to TRBJ2-3; D perhaps matches TRBD1 (5 bases). The CDR3 loop spans 14 amino acids. Germline CDR1 reads MNHNS; CDR2 reads SASEGT. Trimming removed 4 bases from V and 12 bases from J, with 20 bases in between. CDR3 sequence (DNA): TGTGCCAGCAGTGTGACAGTAGGAGATACGCTTCAGTATTTT. The encoded protein is CASSVTVGDTLQYF.

This chain connects TRBV19 to TRBJ1-5, with TRBD1 identical over 9 bases. Germline V CDR1 and CDR2: LNHDA, SQIVND (reference sequence). Trimming at V came to 10 bases and at J to 0 bases, leaving 7 bases not matched to a gene. This CDR3 is built from 15 residues. The DNA for the CDR3 is TGTGCCACCCAGGACAGGGGATATAGCAATCAGCCCCAGCATTTT. Its protein product is CATQDRGYSNQPQHF.

The CDR3, as DNA: TGTGCCAGCAGCTCGGATTGGAGCACAACTAATGAAAAACTGTTTTTT. It specifies CASSSDWSTTNEKLFF. The J gene is TRBJ1-4, the V gene TRBV5-5; D gene uncertain. The CDR3 contains 16 residues. Trimming cost V 3 bases and J 0 bases, with 12 bases left between them. Germline CDR1 is SGHKS and CDR2 is YYEKEE (reference sequence).

The CDR3, as DNA: TGTGCCACCAGTGCCTCACGGGGGGCAGAGACCCAGTACTTC. This sequence encodes CATSASRGAETQYF. The chain recombines TRBV24-1 with TRBJ2-5; TRBD2 might be the D (7 bases). Between the trimmed V and J ends, which lost 5 bases and 4 bases, there was a span of 13 bases. Per germline, CDR1 KGHDR and CDR2 SFDVKD. CDR3 length equals 14 residues.

This chain connects TRBV6-5 to TRBJ2-2, with a tentative D call TRBD2 (5 bases). Per germline, CDR1 MNHEY and CDR2 SVGAGI. The germline V and J ends were trimmed by 2 bases and 6 bases, with 13 bases remaining between them. This CDR3 is built from 15 residues. The CDR3 DNA follows: TGTGCCAGCAGTTACCCCAAAGGGAGCGCCGGGGAGCTGTTTTTT. It is translated as CASSYPKGSAGELFF.

This chain uses TRBV19 with TRBJ2-4, with D hard to call. This CDR3 region has 17 residues. In germline, CDR1 is LNHDA, CDR2 SQIVND (reference sequence). Trimming shortened V by 6 bases and J by 0 bases, and 18 bases separated the two germline ends. CDR3 nucleotides: TGTGCCAGTAGCTTCCTGGACGCGACTTTAGCCAAAAACATTCAGTACTTC. Residues: CASSFLDATLAKNIQYF.

V usage is TRBV5-4 and J usage is TRBJ2-5; the match to TRBD1 covers 9 bases. V lost 2 bases, J lost 3 bases, and 2 bases stayed unmatched. The CDR3 sequence is 14 residues long. Looked up from germline, CDR1 is SGHNT and CDR2 is YYREEE (reference sequence). Written as DNA, the CDR3 is TGTGCCAGCAGCTTTAGGACAGGGGAAGAGACCCAGTACTTC. This sequence encodes CASSFRTGEETQYF. The variable domain in full, completed from reference TRBV5-4 and TRBJ2-5, reads ETGVTQSPTHLIKTRGQQVTLRCSSQSGHNTVSWYQQALGQGPQFIFQYYREEENGRGNFPPRFSGLQFPNYSSELNVNALELDDSALYLCASSFRTGEETQYFGPGTRLLVL.

The V call is TRBV5-1, the J call TRBJ2-7; unclear D gene. The CDR3 has 14 residues. Germline V gene lookup returns CDR1 SGHRS and CDR2 YFSETQ. The V end lost 1 base, the J end lost 1 base, and 9 bases lay between the germline ends. The CDR3 nucleotides read TGCGCCAGCAGCTTGACGACTGGTTCCTACGAGCAGTACTTC. Translating gives CASSLTTGSYEQYF.

The J gene is TRBJ2-2, the V gene TRBV7-2; 10 bases fit TRBD2. V lost 5 bases and J lost 3; bases outside the gene matches: 6. Germline assignment: CDR1 SGHTA and CDR2 FQGNSA. This CDR3 region has 16 residues. The CDR3 protein is CASSVTSGTYTGELFF. CDR3 nucleotides: TGTGCCAGCAGCGTAACTAGCGGGACATACACCGGGGAGCTGTTTTTT.

V is TRBV20-1 and J is TRBJ2-3; 8 bases are shared with TRBD2. The CDR3 spans 13 residues. Trimming removed 6 bases from V and 2 bases from J; junction bases left unmatched: 4. From germline, CDR1 is DFQATT and CDR2 SNEGSKA (reference sequence). CDR3 sequence (DNA): TGCAGTGCAAGGACTAGCCCCACAGATACGCAGTATTTT. This gives the protein CSARTSPTDTQYF.

V is TRBV20-1 and J is TRBJ1-5, with unresolved D. This CDR3 contains 14 residues. The ends were cut back, 1 base at V and 6 bases at J, with 13 bases in the middle. Germline V CDR1 and CDR2: DFQATT, SNEGSKA (reference sequence). The CDR3 is CSARGILGGQPQHF. DNA for the CDR3: TGCAGTGCTAGAGGCATCCTGGGAGGTCAGCCCCAGCATTTT.

The chain joins TRBV24-1 to TRBJ2-1; possibly TRBD2 for D (6 bases). Germline V CDR1 and CDR2: KGHDR, SFDVKD. Trimming removed 3 bases from V and 4 bases from J, with 18 bases in between. The CDR3 sequence is 17 residues long. DNA for the CDR3: TGTGCCACCAGTGATCCCACCGGGAAGGGGACTTACAATGAGCAGTTCTTC. It encodes CATSDPTGKGTYNEQFF.

The CDR3 loop reads CASSPRGEGSTEAFF. For the CDR3, the DNA is TGTGCCAGCAGCCCCCGGGGGGAAGGGAGCACTGAAGCTTTCTTT. V and J are TRBV21-1 and TRBJ1-1; the D call TRBD1 from the table was never checked on the DNA. TRBV21-1 is a listed pseudogene. CDR3 length: 15 residues.

The gene calls are TRBV18 and TRBJ2-5, with D possibly matching TRBD1 (7 bases). Between the trimmed V and J ends, which lost 1 base and 8 bases, there was a span of 11 bases. This CDR3 region has 13 residues. CDR1 KGHSH and CDR2 LQKENI come from the germline V gene. CDR3 region: CASSPLQGGTQYF. Written as DNA, the CDR3 is TGTGCCAGCTCACCACTTCAGGGGGGCACCCAGTACTTC.

About this clonotype: The junction differs from germline at one of its ends, possibly a read error. This chain connects TRBV7-7 to TRBJ2-1, with 10 nucleotides matching TRBD1. The germline gives CDR1 SSHAT, CDR2 FNYEAQ (reference sequence). The CDR3 consists of 17 residues. CDR3 nucleotides: TGTGCTAGCAGCTTACGTTCCGGGACAGGGGCCTACAATGAGCAGTTCTTC. It is translated as CASSLRSGTGAYNEQFF.

The count of this clonotype is one. This chain connects TRBV5-1 to TRBJ1-4; D unclear. V shed 1 base and J shed 0 bases, with 19 bases lying between them. The germline CDR1 and CDR2 sequences are SGHRS and YFSETQ. CDR3 size: 19 residues. The CDR3: CASSLIPAEKYATNEKLFF. CDR3 DNA: TGCGCCAGCAGCTTGATACCAGCGGAGAAGTATGCAACTAATGAAAAACTGTTTTTT.

The rearrangement links TRBV18 to TRBJ2-5; TRBD1 aligns across 7 bases. The CDR3 is made up of 15 amino acids. Looked up from germline, CDR1 is KGHSH and CDR2 is LQKENI. With 6 bases clipped from V and 2 bases from J, the junction kept 9 bases outside the gene matches. CDR3 protein: CASSLIPGQQETQYF. As DNA, the CDR3 is TGTGCCAGCTCTTTGATTCCGGGACAGCAAGAGACCCAGTACTTC.

The chain employs TRBV19 and TRBJ2-7; 12 bases line up with TRBD2. The CDR3 covers 15 residues. CDR1 and CDR2 (germline): LNHDA, SQIVND (reference sequence). The ends lost 3 bases at V and 4 bases at J; junction bases unmatched: 4. The CDR3 here is CASSIGLAGPYEQYF. DNA for the CDR3: TGTGCCAGTAGTATCGGACTAGCGGGACCATACGAGCAGTACTTC.

This chain links TRBV19 with TRBJ2-2; 7 bases align to TRBD2. Germline trimming cut 4 bases from V and 0 bases from J; bases unmatched to any gene: 5. Germline CDR1 LNHDA, CDR2 SQIVND (reference sequence). This CDR3 has 16 amino acids. For the CDR3, the DNA is TGTGCCAGTAGTAAACGCGGGGGACCGAACACCGGGGAGCTGTTTTTT. Protein product: CASSKRGGPNTGELFF.